The clone carrying this TCR beta chain appeared a few times. Its antigen remains unidentified. One end of the junction varies from germline; a read error may be responsible. It was with a sample-barcoded 5' primer and a J-beta primer mix that a second PCR of about 6 to 12 cycles was run. Every cDNA molecule carried a tag from a template-switch adaptor bearing 12 random nucleotides. TCRdb re-called the 5' RACE reads with MiXCR, one entry per CDR3 protein. The table shows about 650,000 distinct CDR3 sequences, with about a third occurring only once. These data come from a study of blood T cells in healthy people across ages. Whole-study results and caveats: With unsorted PBMCs, a conclusive comparison of naive versus antigen-experienced cells was not possible.

Approximately 10 milliliters was the volume of peripheral blood drawn from each donor. The CDR3 consists of 13 residues. Germline lookup yields CDR1 DFQATT and CDR2 SNEGSKA (reference sequence). The TCR originated in a woman older than 75 in good health. Sequencing used blood. The chain carries TRBV20-1 and TRBJ2-7; D is possibly TRBD1 (6 bases). This chain's CDR3 is CGAPGQSSYEQYF. The CDR3 DNA follows: TGCGGTGCCCCAGGACAGAGCTCCTACGAGCAGTACTTC.